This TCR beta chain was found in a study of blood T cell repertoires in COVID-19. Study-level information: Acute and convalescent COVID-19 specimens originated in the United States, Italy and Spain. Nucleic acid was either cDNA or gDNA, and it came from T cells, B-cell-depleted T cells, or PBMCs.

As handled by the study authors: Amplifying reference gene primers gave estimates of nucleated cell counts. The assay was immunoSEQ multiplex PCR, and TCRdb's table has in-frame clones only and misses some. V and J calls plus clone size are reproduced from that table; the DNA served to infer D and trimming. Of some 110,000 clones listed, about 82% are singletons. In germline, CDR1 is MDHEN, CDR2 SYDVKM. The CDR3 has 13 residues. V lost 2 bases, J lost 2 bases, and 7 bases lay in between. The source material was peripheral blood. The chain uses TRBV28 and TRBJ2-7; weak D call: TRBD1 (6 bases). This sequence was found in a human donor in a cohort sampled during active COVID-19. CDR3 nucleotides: TGTGCCAGCAGTTTACCAGGGGCCTACGAGCAGTACTTC. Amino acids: CASSLPGAYEQYF.